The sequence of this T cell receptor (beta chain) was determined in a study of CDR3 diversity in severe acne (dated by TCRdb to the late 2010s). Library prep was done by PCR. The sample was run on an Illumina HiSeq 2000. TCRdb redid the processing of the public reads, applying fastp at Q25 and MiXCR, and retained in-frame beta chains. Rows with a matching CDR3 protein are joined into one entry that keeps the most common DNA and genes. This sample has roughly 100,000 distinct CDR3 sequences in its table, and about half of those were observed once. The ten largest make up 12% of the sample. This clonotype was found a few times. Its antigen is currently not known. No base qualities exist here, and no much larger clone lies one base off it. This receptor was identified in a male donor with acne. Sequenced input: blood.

The CDR3: CASSSVVAGAGETQYF. The DNA sequence is TGTGCCAGCAGCTCGGTCGTAGCGGGAGCGGGGGAGACCCAGTACTTC. The rearranged chain carries TRBV7-9 and TRBJ2-5, and TRBD2 matches 9 of the central bases. The CDR3 starts with the cysteine, ends with the phenylalanine, and has 16 residues. The sequence is cut down to CDR3 DNA, 48 bases in frame from base 1. In the germline V gene (reference sequence), CDR1 corresponds to SEHNR and CDR2 to FQNEAQ. At the junction V is shortened by 4 bases and J by 5 bases; bases outside the gene matches: 11. Supplemented by the reference TRBV7-9 and TRBJ2-5 proteins around the CDR3, the complete variable domain is DTGVSQNPRHKITKRGQNVTFRCDPISEHNRLYWYRQTLGQGPEFLTYFQNEAQLEKSRLLSDRFSAERPKGSFSTLEIQRTEQGDSAMYLCASSSVVAGAGETQYFGPGTRLLVL.